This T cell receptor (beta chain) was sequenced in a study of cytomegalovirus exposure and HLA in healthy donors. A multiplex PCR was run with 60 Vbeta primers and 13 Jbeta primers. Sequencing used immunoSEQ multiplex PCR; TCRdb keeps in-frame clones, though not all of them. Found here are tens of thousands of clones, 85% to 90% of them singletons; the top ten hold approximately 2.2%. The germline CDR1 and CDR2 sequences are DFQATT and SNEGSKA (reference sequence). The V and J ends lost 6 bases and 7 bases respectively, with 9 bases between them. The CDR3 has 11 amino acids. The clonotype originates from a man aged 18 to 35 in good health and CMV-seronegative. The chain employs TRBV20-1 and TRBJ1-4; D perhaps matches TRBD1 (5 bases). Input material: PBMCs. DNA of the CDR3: TGCAGTGCGGCGGGGCTTGAAAAACTGTTTTTT. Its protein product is CSAAGLEKLFF.